These T cell receptor beta chains were read from a single sample in a study of beta chain features in type 1 diabetes. Assay: immunoSEQ multiplex PCR; the TCRdb copy retains only in-frame clones and omits some. The sample holds roughly 340,000 clones; approximately 13% are singletons and the top ten take 0.015%. Specimen: naive CD4+ T cells from blood. The receptors were gathered from a woman in her late teens or twenties with type 1 diabetes. Both conserved end residues are part of each CDR3. The D gene is left open where the match is weak. The listing skips clone size in some rows; elsewhere it reads once, few, many or a size class.

d_gene | j_gene | abundance | v_gene | CDR3nt | CDR3aa
TRBD2 | TRBJ2-5 | - | TRBV15 | TGTGCCACAGGAACTAGCGGGAAAGAGACCCAGTACTTC | CATGTSGKETQYF
TRBD2 | TRBJ2-1 | few | TRBV11-3 | TGTGCCAGCAGCCCCTCTAGAGCGGGAGCCCACAATGAGCAGTTCTTC | CASSPSRAGAHNEQFF
- | TRBJ2-1 | few | TRBV7-2 | TGTGCCAGCAGCTTACGAGTCGCGCAGTTCTTC | CASSLRVAQFF
- | TRBJ2-1 | - | TRBV5-4 | TGTGCCAGCAGCTCAGGCGCCATCTCCTACAATGAGCAGTTCTTC | CASSSGAISYNEQFF
- | TRBJ2-1 | few | TRBV30 | TGTGCCTGGAGTCCCACCCGGGGTGAGCAGTTCTTC | CAWSPTRGEQFF
- | TRBJ1-4 | - | TRBV28 | TGTGCCAGCAAAACTCCAGGACACAGTAATGAAAAACTGTTTTTT | CASKTPGHSNEKLFF
TRBD1 | TRBJ1-2 | - | TRBV6-5 | TGTGCCAGCACTAAACGACAGGGTCCCTATGGCTACACCTTC | CASTKRQGPYGYTF
- | TRBJ2-5 | - | TRBV5-1 | TGCGCCAGCAGCTTGGCCCCGGGTGCGTCGGTTGGGACCCAGTACTTC | CASSLAPGASVGTQYF
TRBD2 | TRBJ2-5 | - | TRBV9 | TGTGCCAGCAGCACAAGACCTAGCGGGAGTGGAGAGACCCAGTACTTC | CASSTRPSGSGETQYF
- | TRBJ2-1 | - | TRBV5-4 | TGTGCCAGCAGCCTGGACTGGGCCAGGAATGAGCAGTTCTTC | CASSLDWARNEQFF
TRBD1 | TRBJ2-3 | - | TRBV5-1 | TGCGCCAGCAGCCCGTTGACAGGGGAGGATACGCAGTATTTT | CASSPLTGEDTQYF
TRBD2 | TRBJ2-1 | - | TRBV7-2 | TGTGCCAGCAGCTTAAGGGAGCTAGCGGGGGTCAATGAGCAGTTCTTC | CASSLRELAGVNEQFF
- | TRBJ2-1 | few | TRBV7-2 | TGTGCCAGCAGCTTTGCGGTAAAATACAATGAGCAGTTCTTC | CASSFAVKYNEQFF
- | TRBJ1-1 | few | TRBV2 | TGTGCCAGCAGTGAAGATGGGAGAGCTTTCTTT | CASSEDGRAFF
- | TRBJ2-7 | few | TRBV30 | TGTGCCTGGAGTTCGATGAGCTCCTACGAGCAGTACTTC | CAWSSMSSYEQYF
TRBD1 | TRBJ1-2 | - | TRBV14 | TGTGCCAGCAGCCAACTACAGGGGTGGACTGGCTACACCTTC | CASSQLQGWTGYTF
- | TRBJ1-2 | few | TRBV15 | TGTGCCACCAGCATGAGGATGGTGGAGGGCTACACCTTC | CATSMRMVEGYTF
TRBD1 | TRBJ1-1 | - | TRBV9 | TGTGCCAGCAGCGTATCCATCGCAGGGGGATCAACTGAAGCTTTCTTT | CASSVSIAGGSTEAFF
TRBD2 | TRBJ2-2 | few | TRBV18 | TGTGCCAGCTCACTGAGGACACTTCGTGGGGCTAGCGGGATTTCCGACGGGGAGCTGTTTTTT | CASSLRTLRGASGISDGELFF
- | TRBJ2-7 | - | TRBV7-3 | TGTGCCAGCAGCACCGGGATTTCTTACGAGCAGTACTTC | CASSTGISYEQYF
TRBD2 | TRBJ2-1 | - | TRBV5-1 | TGCGCCAGCAGCTTGTGGACTAGCGGCCGCAATGAGCAGTTCTTC | CASSLWTSGRNEQFF
- | TRBJ1-1 | few | TRBV7-2 | TGTGCCAGCAGCCCCAGTCAGGTCGGATCTGAAGCTTTCTTT | CASSPSQVGSEAFF
- | TRBJ1-3 | - | TRBV23-1 | TGCGCCAGCAGTCATAGGCCCTGGGTGGAGGGAGGTGGAAACACCATATATTTT | CASSHRPWVEGGGNTIYF
- | TRBJ2-1 | - | TRBV21-1 | TGTGCCAGCACCTGGGACAGGGGGTCCAATGAGCAGTTCTTC | CASTWDRGSNEQFF
- | TRBJ2-6 | - | TRBV9 | TGTGCCAGCAGCATACACGCAACTGGGGCCAACGTCCTGACTTTC | CASSIHATGANVLTF
- | TRBJ2-7 | - | TRBV5-6 | TGTGCCAGCAGCTTGCCAGGGGTAAGCTACGAGCAGTACTTC | CASSLPGVSYEQYF
- | TRBJ2-1 | few | TRBV27 | TGTGCCAGCAAAGCCTTCTACAATGAGCAGTTCTTC | CASKAFYNEQFF
- | TRBJ1-5 | few | TRBV30 | TGTGCCTGGAGTGGGATCGGGGGCAATCAGCCCCAGCATTTT | CAWSGIGGNQPQHF
TRBD1 | TRBJ1-1 | few | TRBV2 | TGTGCCAGCAGCGTCAAGACAGGGAGCACTGAAGCTTTCTTT | CASSVKTGSTEAFF
- | TRBJ2-6 | - | TRBV7-3 | TGTGCCAGCAGCGTTGCGGGCCTCCCAGGAGCCAACGTCCTGACTTTC | CASSVAGLPGANVLTF
TRBD1 | TRBJ1-2 | - | TRBV18 | TGTGCCAGCTCACCAGGGGCTGGGACAGATGGCTACACCTTC | CASSPGAGTDGYTF
- | TRBJ2-2 | few | TRBV2 | TGTGCCAGCAGTGAGGAGCTCCTTACCGGGGAGCTGTTTTTT | CASSEELLTGELFF
- | TRBJ1-2 | - | TRBV5-8 | TGTGCCAGCAGCTTTGGCTCGTATGGCTACACCTTC | CASSFGSYGYTF